A selection of T cell receptor beta chains follows, all from one sample in a study of blood T cell repertoires in COVID-19. TCRdb's copy holds only in-frame clones and misses some; the assay was immunoSEQ multiplex PCR. The sample consists of 260,000 or so clones, about nine tenths of them appearing once. The source material was PBMCs or T cells enriched from blood (not recorded which). These receptors all stem from a woman younger than 45 with acute COVID-19. CDR3s include the opening cysteine and the closing phenylalanine or tryptophan. The D gene is left open where the match is weak. Clone sizes are given selectively: once, few, many, or a class where the clone is expanded.

>NA|TRBD1|TRBJ1-1|TRBV5-1
TGCGCCAGCAGCTCACCGGGACAGGGACGGAACACTGAAGCTTTCTTT
CASSSPGQGRNTEAFF
>NA|NA|TRBJ1-2|TRBV10-3
TGTGCCATCAGTGCGGGTCGCGGAGAATACTATGGCTACACCTTC
CAISAGRGEYYGYTF
>once|NA|TRBJ1-1|TRBV19
TGTGCCAGTAGTATTTTAAGTAGCACTGAAGCTTTCTTT
CASSILSSTEAFF
>NA|NA|TRBJ1-6|TRBV12-3/TRBV12-4
TGTGCCAGCAGTCCCAGCGTTAATGCTCCCCTCCACTTT
CASSPSVNAPLHF
>NA|NA|TRBJ2-2|TRBV11-3
TGTGCCAGCAGCTCTCCGCTTATAGCCGGGGAGCTGTTTTTT
CASSSPLIAGELFF
>NA|TRBD1|TRBJ2-3|TRBV9
TGTGCCAGCAGCGAGGGGACAGGGAACCGTATCACAGATACGCAGTATTTT
CASSEGTGNRITDTQYF
>NA|NA|TRBJ2-2|TRBV7-9
TGTGCCAGCAGCTCTTACACCGGGGAGCTGTTTTTT
CASSSYTGELFF
>NA|NA|TRBJ1-4|TRBV6-5
TGTGCCAGCAGTCCCTCGGGGGTGGGGGAAAAACTGTTTTTT
CASSPSGVGEKLFF
>NA|TRBD1|TRBJ1-1|TRBV10-3
TGTGCCATCAGTGAGACAGGGGTTACTGAAGCTTTCTTT
CAISETGVTEAFF
>NA|TRBD1|TRBJ2-3|TRBV27
TGTGCCAGCAGTCCCTATTCCGGGACAGTCACAGATACGCAGTATTTT
CASSPYSGTVTDTQYF
>NA|NA|TRBJ2-5|TRBV5-6
TGTGCCAGCAGCTTCGCGGGGAGAGAGACCCAGTACTTC
CASSFAGRETQYF
>NA|TRBD2|TRBJ2-5|TRBV3-1/TRBV3-2
TGTGCCAGCAGCCAAACCACGGGAGGCGGGGCTTCCGAGTACTTC
CASSQTTGGGASEYF
>NA|TRBD1|TRBJ2-5|TRBV7-9
TGTGCCAGCGTTCTGAACAGGGGGTCAGAGACCCAGTACTTC
CASVLNRGSETQYF
>NA|NA|TRBJ2-5|TRBV10-3
TGTGCTGCTTCACGACGGGTACGGCCCCAAGAGACCCAGTACTTC
CAASRRVRPQETQYF
>NA|TRBD2|TRBJ2-3|TRBV7-2
TGTGCCAGCAGCTTTCTAGCGGGGGGGAGCACAGATACGCAGTATTTT
CASSFLAGGSTDTQYF
>NA|TRBD2|TRBJ2-7|TRBV2
TGTGCCAGCACCTCTAGCGGGGGGGACTACGAGCAGTACTTC
CASTSSGGDYEQYF
>once|TRBD2|TRBJ2-5|TRBV10-3
TGTGCCATACCGGGGGGTGAGACCCAGTACTTC
CAIPGGETQYF
>NA|NA|TRBJ2-1|TRBV7-9
TGTGCCAGCAGCCCCTACAGGAATGAGCAGTTCTTC
CASSPYRNEQFF
>NA|TRBD1|TRBJ2-7|TRBV5-1
TGCGCCAGCAGCGCCCTGACAGGGATATCCTACGAGCAGTACTTC
CASSALTGISYEQYF
>NA|NA|TRBJ1-2|TRBV9
TGTGCCAGCAGCGTAGTAACAGGAGACTATGGCTACACCTTC
CASSVVTGDYGYTF
>NA|TRBD2|TRBJ2-3|TRBV2
TGTGCCAGCAGGCCGGGACTAGCGGGGAGGGATACGCAGTATTTT
CASRPGLAGRDTQYF
>NA|TRBD1|TRBJ1-1|TRBV4-1
TGCGCCAGCAGCCAAGGGACAGGGTTGGGGAACACTGAAGCTTTCTTT
CASSQGTGLGNTEAFF
>NA|NA|TRBJ1-1|TRBV7-9
TGTGCCAGCAGCCGACGGGGGGTCAACACTGAAGCTTTCTTT
CASSRRGVNTEAFF
>NA|NA|TRBJ1-1|TRBV6-5
TGTGCCAGCAGTTACTCGGGCGGGGAGGGCGCTGAAGCTTTCTTT
CASSYSGGEGAEAFF
>NA|NA|TRBJ1-2|TRBV7-8
TGTGCCAGCAGCTTACATCAGAATGGCTACACCTTC
CASSLHQNGYTF
>NA|TRBD1|TRBJ2-7|TRBV3-1/TRBV3-2
TGTGCCAGCAGCCCCGGGACAGGCTCCACCTACGAGCAGTACTTC
CASSPGTGSTYEQYF
>NA|TRBD1|TRBJ1-1|TRBV4-1
TGCGCCAGCAGCCAACCCCCACTCCGGCGGCAGGGGGGGAACACTGAAGCTTTCTTT
CASSQPPLRRQGGNTEAFF
>NA|NA|TRBJ1-1|TRBV7-9
TGTGCCAGCAGCTTACGAGAAGCCGACAGGGAAGCTTTCTTT
CASSLREADREAFF
>NA|NA|TRBJ1-4|TRBV7-9
TGTGCCAGCAGTTTAAGAGTCCACAGGAAGGACGACGGCGAAAAACTGTTTTTT
CASSLRVHRKDDGEKLFF
>once|TRBD1|TRBJ1-5|TRBV30
TGTGCCTGGAGTCCAGACAGGGATATGGGCAATCAGCCCCAGCATTTT
CAWSPDRDMGNQPQHF
>NA|NA|TRBJ2-1|TRBV4-3
TGCGCCAGCAGCCAAGAAGGAAGGGGTTCTTACAATGAGCAGTTCTTC
CASSQEGRGSYNEQFF
>once|NA|TRBJ1-2|TRBV3-1/TRBV3-2
TGTGCCAGCAGCCAGGGACAAGCAAGGGCCTATGGCTACACCTTC
CASSQGQARAYGYTF
>NA|TRBD1|TRBJ1-1|TRBV6-5
TGTGCCAGCCGGGGAATGACAGGGTCGCTTGAAGCTTTCTTT
CASRGMTGSLEAFF
>NA|NA|TRBJ1-1|TRBV2
TGTGCCACACCACCGGGGGGGAACACTGAAGCTTTCTTT
CATPPGGNTEAFF
>NA|TRBD1|TRBJ1-1|TRBV11-3
TGTGCCAGCAGCTCGGACAGGGAGGCTGAAGCTTTCTTT
CASSSDREAEAFF
>NA|NA|TRBJ2-5|TRBV27
TGTGCCAGCAGTATCGGGTTAGAGACCCAGTACTTC
CASSIGLETQYF
>few|TRBD1|TRBJ2-1|TRBV6-2/TRBV6-3
TGTGCCAGCAGTTACTCGGGTTGGGCAGGGGGATACAATGAGCAGTTCTTC
CASSYSGWAGGYNEQFF
>NA|NA|TRBJ1-1|TRBV11-2
TGTGCCAGCAGCTTAGTAACAACCTTGTCGAACACTGAAGCTTTCTTT
CASSLVTTLSNTEAFF
>NA|TRBD1|TRBJ1-2|TRBV6-6
TGTGCCAGCAGTGCCGACAGGGGCGGAAATGGCTACACCTTC
CASSADRGGNGYTF
>NA|NA|TRBJ1-1|TRBV3-1/TRBV3-2
TGTGCCAGCAGCCAAGAAGGGGTGTTGGCTGAAGCTTTCTTT
CASSQEGVLAEAFF
>few|NA|TRBJ1-2|TRBV5-5
TGTGCCAGCAGCTCCTCCCATGGCTACACCTTC
CASSSSHGYTF
>NA|TRBD1|TRBJ1-1|TRBV3-1/TRBV3-2
TGTGCCAGCAGCCCGACAGGGGACACTGAAGCTTTCTTT
CASSPTGDTEAFF
>NA|NA|TRBJ1-4|TRBV5-1
TGCGCCAGCAGCTTGGATCGGTCGGAGGAAAAACTGTTTTTT
CASSLDRSEEKLFF
>NA|TRBD2|TRBJ2-3|TRBV9
TGTGCCAGCAGCGTAGGATCCGGCCTAGCGGGGGGGCTGACAGATACGCAGTATTTT
CASSVGSGLAGGLTDTQYF
>NA|TRBD2|TRBJ2-3|TRBV10-1
TGCGCCAGCTGCCGGGAAACTAGCGAAGATACGCAGTATTTT
CASCRETSEDTQYF
>few|NA|TRBJ1-2|TRBV10-3
TGTGCCATCAGCGATGATAGAAACTATGGCTACACCTTC
CAISDDRNYGYTF
>NA|NA|TRBJ1-5|TRBV19
TGTGCCAGTAGGCCGGGGGGGGAACAGTATAGCAATCAGCCCCAGCATTTT
CASRPGGEQYSNQPQHF
>few|NA|TRBJ2-4|TRBV7-5
TGTGCCAGAAGCTTCGGCGCGGTAGCCAAAAACATTCAGTACTTC
CARSFGAVAKNIQYF
>NA|NA|TRBJ1-1|TRBV5-6
TGTGCCAGCAGCGCCTACAGGGACACTGAAGCTTTCTTT
CASSAYRDTEAFF
>NA|NA|TRBJ2-2|TRBV18
TGTGCCAGCTCACCATCTCAGGGGAACACCGGGGAGCTGTTTTTT
CASSPSQGNTGELFF
>NA|TRBD1|TRBJ2-1|TRBV10-3
TGTGCCATCACAACAGGGGGCGTCGGAGAGCAGTTCTTC
CAITTGGVGEQFF